These 3 T cell receptor beta chains came from one sample sequenced in a study of cytomegalovirus exposure and HLA in healthy donors. This PCR relied on a set of 60 Vbeta primers and 13 Jbeta primers. Libraries were prepared by immunoSEQ multiplex PCR; TCRdb keeps only in-frame clonotypes and omits some of them. This sample has 60,000 to 75,000 clones, with 60% to 75% found just once. Material: PBMCs. Receptor source: a woman aged 60-70 years in good health and CMV-seropositive.

This rearrangement joins TRBV25-1 to TRBJ2-3; D ambiguous. The germline V gene encodes CDR1 MGHDK and CDR2 SYGVNS. V was clipped by 3 bases and J by 10 bases, with 11 bases between them. The CDR3 extends over 12 amino acids. DNA for the CDR3: TGTGCCAGCAGTGAGCCTAGTCGTGCGCAGTATTTT. The encoded protein is CASSEPSRAQYF.

Of note for this clone: Within the sample, other DNA sequences also encode this same CDR3. The rearrangement uses TRBV5-1 and TRBJ2-1; 12 nucleotides align to TRBD2. The V gene's germline CDR1 is SGHRS and CDR2 YFSETQ. Losses at the gene ends were 4 bases for V and 4 bases for J; bases not matched to a gene: 3. This CDR3 is built from 15 residues. CDR3 bases: TGCGCCAGCAGCCCTAGCGGGGGGGCTTACAATGAGCAGTTCTTC. This encodes CASSPSGGAYNEQFF.

The chain links TRBV4-2 to TRBJ2-7; 9 bases are shared with TRBD2. The CDR3 contains 14 residues. Germline loops: CDR1 LGHNA, CDR2 YNFKEQ. Trimming removed 3 bases from V and 2 bases from J; junction bases left unmatched: 2. Here the CDR3 DNA reads TGTGCCAGCAGCCACCTAGCGGGACCCTACGAGCAGTACTTC. Translating gives CASSHLAGPYEQYF.